What follows is one T cell receptor beta chain and its context. The target antigen is unknown. The sample comes from a study of EBV T-cell therapy then PD-1 blockade in nasopharyngeal carcinoma. Generated by immunoSEQ multiplex PCR, the TCRdb table keeps only in-frame clones and is missing some. This sample has under 20,000 clones, with 84% found just once. Specified treatment: AdE1-LMPpoly-expanded autologous EBV-specific T-cell therapy followed by anti-PD-1 nivolumab. The CDR3 covers 15 residues. Germline loops: CDR1 SEHNR, CDR2 FQNEAQ (reference sequence). V shed 5 bases and J 7 bases; nucleotides not matched to a gene: 13.

The rearrangement uses TRBV7-9 and TRBJ1-1, with 7 bases identical to TRBD1. The input for sequencing was CD8+ T cells from blood, taken at roughly day 35 from a patient whose treatment included autologous EBV-specific T cells and nivolumab. This sequence originates from a man in his forties or fifties with nasopharyngeal carcinoma. CDR3 in DNA: TGTGCCAGCAGCAAAGACAGGGTCAAACCCAGTGAAGCTTTCTTT. It yields the protein CASSKDRVKPSEAFF.